The text below deals with one T cell receptor beta chain. The assay was immunoSEQ multiplex PCR, and TCRdb's table has in-frame clones only and misses some. The sample contains 80,000 to 95,000 clones, more than 70% of which appear only once. These data come from a study of T cell responses to AZD1222 COVID-19 vaccine. This CDR3 has 17 amino acids. Per the germline V gene, CDR1 is SGHTA and CDR2 is FQGNSA. Trimming cost V 1 base and J 2 bases, with 18 bases left between them. This chain connects TRBV7-2 to TRBJ2-7; D is perhaps TRBD2 (6 bases). The source material was peripheral blood, sampled 28 days after the second AZD1222 dose. This TCR was recovered from an adult who received the AZD1222 COVID-19 vaccine. CDR3 region: CASSLGVAGRGPYEQYF. The CDR3 coding sequence is TGTGCCAGCAGCTTAGGCGTGGCGGGACGGGGACCCTACGAGCAGTACTTC.